This T cell receptor beta chain emerged from a study of T cell responses to AZD1222 COVID-19 vaccine. The study, taken as a whole, reports: Of spike-specific TCRs, nearly half reportedly target regions left unmutated in variants.

For this clone: The antigen is not known.

Generated by immunoSEQ multiplex PCR, the TCRdb table keeps only in-frame clones and is missing some. The table shows some 160,000 clones, with 75% to 95% occurring only once. This CDR3 contains 13 residues. Germline-derived CDR1 and CDR2 are SNHLY and FYNNEI. V dropped 6 bases and J dropped 5; count of bases not matched to a gene: 6. This TCR came from an adult in good health. Sequences were derived from peripheral blood, sampled on day 0 of AZD1222 vaccination. The gene calls are TRBV2 and TRBJ1-1, with 7 bases aligning to TRBD1. This chain's CDR3 is CASSDREVTEAFF. The CDR3 DNA reads TGTGCCAGCAGCGACAGGGAGGTGACTGAAGCTTTCTTT. Full variable domain (rest looked up from reference TRBV2 and TRBJ1-1): EPEVTQTPSHQVTQMGQEVILRCVPISNHLYFYWYRQILGQKVEFLVSFYNNEISEKSEIFDDQFSVERPDGSNFTLKIRSTKLEDSAMYFCASSDREVTEAFFGQGTRLTVV.